Following are 5 T cell receptor beta chains from one sample sequenced in a study of cytomegalovirus exposure and HLA in healthy donors (dated by TCRdb to between 2016 and 2019). Library preparation employed the immunoSEQ multiplex PCR assay. The multiplex PCR relied on a mix of 60 forward primers for TCR Vbeta segments and 13 reverse primers for TCR Jbeta segments. The clones in this table, taken by TCRdb from immuneACCESS, are in-frame only. Not every clone is retained; where verified, under half of the shortfall comes from an unresolved V gene, and the cause of the rest is unknown. Across this sample there are 150,000 to 200,000 clones, with 60% to 80% seen only once. The ten biggest clones cover over 13% of the sample. Sequenced input: PBMCs. Source of these receptors: a man aged 45 to 65 in good health and CMV-seropositive.

The chain couples TRBV6-5 to TRBJ2-5, with D perhaps TRBD1 (5 bases). V lost 8 bases to trimming and J lost 4 bases, with 17 bases between them. Looked up from germline, CDR1 is MNHEY and CDR2 is SVGAGI. The CDR3 loop spans 14 amino acids. The CDR3 DNA sequence: TGTGCCAGCGGCCCGTTAGGGGTGCGAGAGACCCAGTACTTC. As protein: CASGPLGVRETQYF.

This chain joins TRBV4-1 and TRBJ2-7; D is perhaps TRBD1 (6 bases). The CDR3 is 14 amino acids. Trimming pared 1 base from V and 4 bases from J, leaving 11 bases between. The germline V gene encodes CDR1 MGHRA and CDR2 YSYEKL. The CDR3 DNA follows: TGCGCCAGCAGCCAAGTCCATCAGGGGTACGAGCAGTACGTC. Its protein is CASSQVHQGYEQYV.

The rearrangement uses TRBV11-2 and TRBJ2-7; 10 positions match TRBD1. The CDR3 is made up of 15 amino acids. The V gene's germline CDR1 is SGHAT and CDR2 FQNNGV. The trim removed 5 bases at V and 3 bases at J, leaving 7 bases unmatched. The CDR3, as DNA: TGTGCCAGCAGCCCAAACCGGGACAGGGGCTACGAGCAGTACGTC. This encodes CASSPNRDRGYEQYV.

This rearrangement joins TRBV19 to TRBJ2-7, with 7 bases identical to TRBD1. This CDR3 is built from 16 residues. The germline gives CDR1 LNHDA, CDR2 SQIVND (reference sequence). V lost 4 bases to trimming and J lost 2 bases; unmatched junction nucleotides: 11. CDR3 sequence: CASSTRPGQEAYEQYF. The DNA for the CDR3 is TGTGCCAGTAGTACCCGACCAGGACAGGAGGCCTACGAGCAGTACTTC.

The chain combines TRBV11-2 with TRBJ1-4; 8 bases are shared with TRBD1. The CDR3 totals 14 residues. Germline assignment: CDR1 SGHAT and CDR2 FQNNGV. V lost 5 bases to trimming and J lost 8 bases; unmatched junction nucleotides: 7. This chain's CDR3 is CASSLGQGGEKLFF. CDR3 DNA: TGTGCCAGCAGCCTTGGACAGGGAGGGGAAAAACTGTTTTTT.